The clone carrying this T cell receptor beta chain has a count of ten or more. Its antigen is as yet unknown. Additional DNA sequences in this sample encode the identical CDR3. Amplification used 60 Vbeta primers and 13 Jbeta primers. Clones were sequenced by immunoSEQ multiplex PCR, and TCRdb holds only the in-frame ones, with some missing. The sample records roughly 86,000 clones, roughly 67% being singletons. This specimen comes from a study of cytomegalovirus exposure and HLA in healthy donors. Study outcomes and limitations: Cytomegalovirus association was assigned to about 150 TCR beta chains. When the data were analyzed later, several of the most significant clusters appeared to be linked to common viral pathogens.

Material for sequencing was PBMCs. The TCR comes from a woman between 50 and 59 years old in good health and CMV-seropositive.

CDR3 DNA: TGTGCCAGCTCCCTGGGCGTGAACACTGAAGCTTTCTTT. Its protein is CASSLGVNTEAFF. This chain uses TRBV25-1 with TRBJ1-1; D unclear. Trimming shortened V by 8 bases and J by 0 bases, and 10 bases separated the two germline ends. Per germline, CDR1 MGHDK and CDR2 SYGVNS. There are 13 residues in the CDR3.